This entry lists 15 T cell receptor beta chains sequenced from one sample in a study of radiation and T cells in renal cell carcinoma. This sample's time point: blood 4 weeks post-SBRT, at nephrectomy. Treatment specified: 15 Gy SBRT to primary tumor, nephrectomy 4 weeks later. TCRdb keeps only in-frame clones here, not all; method: immunoSEQ multiplex PCR. The sample contains roughly 64,000 clones, 60% to 85% of which appear only once. The source material was blood, sampled from a patient whose treatment included radiotherapy and nephrectomy. The receptors come from a man aged 60-69 years with renal cell carcinoma.

The chain uses TRBV4-1 and TRBJ2-6, with D maybe TRBD1 (6 bases). The CDR3 has 17 residues. V lost 0 bases and J lost 3, with 12 bases in between. Germline-derived CDR1 and CDR2 are MGHRA and YSYEKL. Written as DNA, the CDR3 is TGCGCCAGCAGCCAAGATATAGGACAGTTTGGGGCCAACGTCCTGACTTTC. Its protein product is CASSQDIGQFGANVLTF.

This clone is medium-sized in the sample. The V call is TRBV19, the J call TRBJ1-1, with 9 bases aligning to TRBD1. CDR3 length: 14 amino acids. CDR1 LNHDA and CDR2 SQIVND come from the germline V gene (reference sequence). V trimming: 5 bases; J trimming: 7 bases; junction bases outside the gene matches: 8. As DNA, the CDR3 is TGTGCCAGTAGTCCCCGGGGACAGGGTTATGAAGCTTTCTTT. It specifies CASSPRGQGYEAFF.

The chain is built from TRBV5-4 and TRBJ2-2, with D uncertain. The CDR3 covers 15 residues. Per the germline V gene, CDR1 is SGHNT and CDR2 is YYREEE (reference sequence). Trimming stripped 0 bases from V and 5 bases from J, with 11 bases between. CDR3 DNA: TGTGCCAGCAGCTTGGGTGTAGAAACAACCGGGGAGCTGTTTTTT. Protein product: CASSLGVETTGELFF.

This chain uses TRBV5-4 with TRBJ2-1; 9 positions match TRBD1. Germline trimming cut 4 bases from V and 7 bases from J; bases unmatched to any gene: 6. This CDR3 has 14 amino acids. Germline CDR1 and CDR2: SGHNT and YYREEE (reference sequence). The CDR3 reads CASSQGTGRNEQFF. In DNA form, the CDR3 reads TGTGCCAGCAGCCAGGGGACAGGGAGAAATGAGCAGTTCTTC.

The chain is built from TRBV2 and TRBJ1-5; D remains ambiguous. Trimming pared 3 bases from V and 7 bases from J, leaving 19 bases between. The CDR3 runs 16 residues. CDR1 SNHLY and CDR2 FYNNEI come from the germline V gene. As DNA, the CDR3 is TGTGCCAGCAGTGACCCGTACCTGTCCATTAAGCAGCCCCAGCATTTT. This gives the protein CASSDPYLSIKQPQHF.

This chain uses TRBV7-9 with TRBJ1-1; 8 bases are shared with TRBD1. In germline, CDR1 is SEHNR, CDR2 FQNEAQ (reference sequence). The CDR3 is 16 amino acids. J lost 1 base, V lost 5 bases, and 9 bases had no gene match. The CDR3 nucleotides read TGTGCCAGCAGCCCCAAAGCCGGGACAGGGAACACTGAAGCTTTCTTT. Its translation is CASSPKAGTGNTEAFF. The full variable domain, its missing parts supplied by reference TRBV7-9 and TRBJ1-1, is DTGVSQNPRHKITKRGQNVTFRCDPISEHNRLYWYRQTLGQGPEFLTYFQNEAQLEKSRLLSDRFSAERPKGSFSTLEIQRTEQGDSAMYLCASSPKAGTGNTEAFFGQGTRLTVV.

The chain combines TRBV19 with TRBJ1-2; 8 nucleotides agree with TRBD1. The CDR3 consists of 13 residues. CDR1 and CDR2 from the germline V gene are LNHDA and SQIVND (reference sequence). Trimming removed 6 bases from V and 6 bases from J; junction bases left unmatched: 6. CDR3 in amino acids: CASRPTGENGYTF. DNA for the CDR3: TGTGCCAGTAGGCCGACAGGGGAAAATGGCTACACCTTC.

The chain recombines TRBV6-5 with TRBJ1-2; maybe TRBD1 (5 bases). This CDR3 spans 13 amino acids. Germline V gene data show CDR1 as MNHEY and CDR2 as SVGAGI. The V end was cut by 6 bases, the J end by 8 bases, with 16 bases between. CDR3 nucleotide sequence: TGTGCCAGCAGCCAGCGACGAGGACAAGGCTACACCTTC. Encoded protein: CASSQRRGQGYTF.

This clone was seen only once. The J gene is TRBJ1-6, the V gene TRBV27; 11 bases match TRBD1. V shed 5 bases, J shed 2 bases, and the junction held 8 bases outside the gene matches. CDR1 is MNHEY and CDR2 is SMNVEV in the germline V gene (reference sequence). The CDR3 totals 18 residues. CDR3 sequence reads: CASSPRGTGGAYNSPLHF. As DNA, the CDR3 is TGTGCCAGCAGTCCCCGAGGGACAGGGGGTGCCTATAATTCACCCCTCCACTTT.

On this clone itself: The sample contains more than one DNA sequence encoding this CDR3. V gene TRBV7-9 combines with J gene TRBJ2-1; 12 bases fit TRBD2. Germline loops: CDR1 SEHNR, CDR2 FQNEAQ (reference sequence). The CDR3 is 15 amino acids. The V and J ends lost 5 bases and 4 bases, in that order; junction bases with no gene match: 3. CDR3 region: CASSLGTSGYNEQFF. DNA for the CDR3: TGTGCCAGCAGCCTCGGGACTAGCGGGTACAATGAGCAGTTCTTC. Using reference TRBV7-9 and TRBJ2-1 for the parts outside the CDR3, the full variable domain is DTGVSQNPRHKITKRGQNVTFRCDPISEHNRLYWYRQTLGQGPEFLTYFQNEAQLEKSRLLSDRFSAERPKGSFSTLEIQRTEQGDSAMYLCASSLGTSGYNEQFFGPGTRLTVL.

The chain employs TRBV15 and TRBJ2-3; 8 bases agree with TRBD2. This CDR3 is built from 14 residues. CDR1 LNHNV and CDR2 YYDKDF come from the germline V gene (reference sequence). V dropped 9 bases and J dropped 3; count of bases not matched to a gene: 8. CDR3 region: CATGREGATDTQYF. The CDR3 DNA is TGTGCCACGGGACGGGAGGGAGCTACAGATACGCAGTATTTT. The full variable domain, in which reference TRBV15 and TRBJ2-3 provide the parts outside the CDR3, is DAMVIQNPRYQVTQFGKPVTLSCSQTLNHNVMYWYQQKSSQAPKLLFHYYDKDFNNEADTPDNFQSRRPNTSFCFLDIRSPGLGDTAMYLCATGREGATDTQYFGPGTRLTVL.

This clone turned up a few times. The chain uses TRBV10-2 and TRBJ1-5; D gene unclear. Germline lookup yields CDR1 WSHSY and CDR2 SAAADI. V was shortened by 11 bases and J by 0 bases, with 11 bases between the two germline ends. The CDR3 consists of 13 residues. CDR3 region: CACRSYSNQPQHF. CDR3 nucleotides: TGCGCCTGCCGAAGTTATAGCAATCAGCCCCAGCATTTT.

This chain links TRBV11-2 with TRBJ2-3; no definite D call. Looked up from germline, CDR1 is SGHAT and CDR2 is FQNNGV. This CDR3 has 14 amino acids. Deletions cut 4 bases from V and 5 bases from J, with 13 bases between. The CDR3 DNA follows: TGTGCCAGCAGCTACACGGCCGGCCTAGATACGCAGTATTTT. It is translated as CASSYTAGLDTQYF.

The chain links TRBV11-3 to TRBJ2-2; D not certain. V was clipped by 3 bases and J by 1 base, with 18 bases between them. The CDR3 is made up of 18 amino acids. In germline, CDR1 is SGHNT, CDR2 YENEEA. The CDR3 DNA reads TGTGCCAGCAGCTTCGCCCCCTTCGATTTTGAGAACACCGGGGAGCTGTTTTTT. Its translation is CASSFAPFDFENTGELFF. Combining the CDR3 with reference TRBV11-3 and TRBJ2-2 gives the whole variable domain EAGVVQSPRYKIIEKKQPVAFWCNPISGHNTLYWYLQNLGQGPELLIRYENEEAVDDSQLPKDRFSAERLKGVDSTLKIQPAELGDSAVYLCASSFAPFDFENTGELFFGEGSRLTVL.

The chain links TRBV27 to TRBJ2-1; a weak D match, TRBD2 (5 bases). Germline V lookup: CDR1 MNHEY, CDR2 SMNVEV (reference sequence). Trimming stripped 7 bases from V and 6 bases from J, with 28 bases between. The CDR3 is 18 amino acids. CDR3 sequence: CASTPLPPSELEGNEQFF. In DNA form, the CDR3 reads TGTGCCAGCACCCCCCTCCCTCCCTCCGAGTTAGAGGGCAATGAGCAGTTCTTC.